This entry lists 21 T cell receptor beta chains sequenced from one sample in a study of identical twins. TCRdb processed the 5' RACE reads anew with MiXCR; each CDR3 protein has one entry. The sample has about 890,000 distinct CDR3 sequences, about 12% seen once. These same records also appear under a second study, on yellow fever vaccine responses in identical twins.

Sequences were obtained from PBMCs. Receptors originate from a woman aged 18 to 35 in good health.

This rearrangement joins TRBV12-3 or TRBV12-4 to TRBJ2-3; D remains ambiguous. V was trimmed by 4 bases and J by 6 bases, leaving 11 bases between them. The length of the CDR3 is 13 residues. CDR3 in amino acids: CASSSDYRDTQYF. CDR3 DNA: TGTGCCAGCAGTTCCGATTACCGGGATACGCAGTATTTT.

This clonotype appeared many times. The chain is built from TRBV28 and TRBJ2-7, with D tentatively TRBD2 (6 bases). V dropped 6 bases and J dropped 0 bases, with 12 bases sitting between them. Germline V gene sequence: CDR1 MDHEN, CDR2 SYDVKM. The CDR3 loop spans 14 amino acids. CDR3 protein: CASSQGRYSYEQYV. For the CDR3, the DNA is TGTGCCAGCAGCCAAGGGAGGTACTCCTACGAGCAGTACGTC.

This clonotype was counted between two and nine times. The chain carries TRBV14 and TRBJ2-1; D gene ambiguous. CDR3 length: 14 amino acids. The V and J ends lost 3 bases and 8 bases respectively, with 14 bases between them. CDR1 SGHDN and CDR2 FVKESK come from the germline V gene. The CDR3 is CASSQVPARDEQFF. The CDR3 bases are TGTGCCAGCAGCCAGGTGCCCGCTAGGGATGAGCAGTTCTTC. The variable domain in full, completed from reference TRBV14 and TRBJ2-1, reads EAGVTQFPSHSVIEKGQTVTLRCDPISGHDNLYWYRRVMGKEIKFLLHFVKESKQDESGMPNNRFLAERTGGTYSTLKVQPAELEDSGVYFCASSQVPARDEQFFGPGTRLTVL.

This clonotype has more than one count but fewer than ten. The rearrangement uses TRBV27 and TRBJ2-3; no firm D call. The V end lost 7 bases, the J end lost 6 bases, and 26 bases lay between the germline ends. Germline values: CDR1 MNHEY, CDR2 SMNVEV (reference sequence). The CDR3 extends over 17 amino acids. As DNA, the CDR3 is TGTGCCAGCATGTTTCGCCCTGGGGTCCTCGAGTGGGATACGCAGTATTTT. It is translated as CASMFRPGVLEWDTQYF.

The chain is built from TRBV9 and TRBJ2-6; 8 nucleotides agree with TRBD1. In germline, CDR1 is SGDLS, CDR2 YYNGEE. Trimming at V came to 0 bases and at J to 0 bases, leaving 5 bases not matched to a gene. The CDR3 sequence is 18 residues long. CDR3 sequence reads: CASSVVPGGVSGANVLTF. In nucleotides, the CDR3 is TGTGCCAGCAGCGTAGTCCCAGGGGGCGTCTCTGGGGCCAACGTCCTGACTTTC.

This clonotype was recorded a few times. The V call is TRBV20-1, the J call TRBJ2-5; possibly TRBD2 for D (5 bases). Looked up from germline, CDR1 is DFQATT and CDR2 is SNEGSKA (reference sequence). The CDR3 loop spans 13 amino acids. Trimming removed 6 bases at V and 2 bases at J, with 13 bases between. Written as DNA, the CDR3 is TGCAGTGCCGACACGGGGATACAAGAGACCCAGTACTTC. Its translation is CSADTGIQETQYF.

Many counts were recorded for this clonotype. The V call is TRBV5-1, the J call TRBJ2-5, with 7 bases identical to TRBD1. With 1 base clipped from V and 0 bases from J, the junction kept 3 bases outside the gene matches. Germline values: CDR1 SGHRS, CDR2 YFSETQ. CDR3 length equals 15 residues. CDR3 DNA sequence: TGCGCCAGCAGCTTGTCGGGACAGCACCAAGAGACCCAGTACTTC. Its translation: CASSLSGQHQETQYF.

This chain uses TRBV27 with TRBJ2-7; perhaps TRBD2 as D (5 bases). Germline CDR1 is MNHEY and CDR2 is SMNVEV (reference sequence). The CDR3 consists of 14 residues. Trimming removed 5 bases at V and 2 bases at J, with 13 bases between. In DNA, the CDR3 is TGTGCCAGCAGTCCCCTGGGGAGCGCCTACGAGCAGTACTTC. Residues: CASSPLGSAYEQYF.

This rearrangement joins TRBV18 to TRBJ2-3, with 7 bases identical to TRBD2. The germline V gene encodes CDR1 KGHSH and CDR2 LQKENI. V dropped 4 bases and J dropped 5; count of bases not matched to a gene: 12. The CDR3 runs 16 residues. The CDR3: CASSHWDGRTGDTQYF. The CDR3 DNA reads as TGTGCCAGCTCACACTGGGACGGGAGGACTGGAGATACGCAGTATTTT.

At least ten counts were recorded for this clonotype. The chain links TRBV15 to TRBJ2-1; D may be TRBD2 (6 bases). The V end lost 0 bases, the J end lost 0 bases, and 9 bases lay between the germline ends. The germline CDR1 and CDR2 sequences are LNHNV and YYDKDF (reference sequence). The CDR3 sequence is 16 residues long. DNA of the CDR3: TGTGCCACCAGCAGAGATCGGGGGAGCTCCTACAATGAGCAGTTCTTC. Protein product: CATSRDRGSSYNEQFF.

The chain carries TRBV27 and TRBJ2-7; D is unresolved. The CDR3 has 15 residues. V lost 5 bases, J lost 2 bases, and 16 bases lay in between. Germline CDR1 is MNHEY and CDR2 is SMNVEV (reference sequence). CDR3 loop: CASSPGTMATYEQYV. In nucleotides, the CDR3 is TGTGCCAGCAGTCCGGGCACGATGGCGACCTACGAGCAGTACGTC.

V usage is TRBV2 and J usage is TRBJ2-1, with TRBD1 identical over 10 bases. The CDR3 length is 12 residues. V shed 8 bases and J 15 bases; nucleotides not matched to a gene: 10. Germline CDR1 reads SNHLY; CDR2 reads FYNNEI. CDR3 sequence: CASGRDRGNWFF. The CDR3 bases are TGTGCCAGCGGCCGGGACAGGGGTAATTGGTTCTTC.

The chain couples TRBV25-1 to TRBJ2-2; maybe TRBD1 (5 bases). The CDR3 is 13 residues long. From germline, CDR1 is MGHDK and CDR2 SYGVNS. The ends were cut back, 8 bases at V and 3 bases at J, with 10 bases in the middle. This CDR3 is CASHIQDTGELFF. The CDR3 nucleotides are TGTGCCAGCCACATACAGGACACCGGGGAGCTGTTTTTT.

This clonotype was recorded a few times. The rearrangement links TRBV10-3 to TRBJ2-1, with D possibly being TRBD2 (6 bases). Germline V gene lookup returns CDR1 ENHRY and CDR2 SYGVKD. The CDR3 totals 16 residues. Deletions cut 4 bases from V and 9 bases from J, with 22 bases between. The CDR3 here is CAISGVSAGFGGEQFF. DNA for the CDR3: TGTGCCATCAGTGGCGTCTCGGCGGGATTTGGTGGTGAGCAGTTCTTC.

The rearrangement links TRBV6-1 to TRBJ2-5, with 14 nucleotides matching TRBD2. Germline CDR1 reads MNHNS; CDR2 reads SASEGT. This CDR3 spans 16 amino acids. Trimming took 6 bases from V and 4 from J; bases not matched to a gene: 7. As DNA, the CDR3 is TGTGCCAGCAGACGACCGGGACTAGCGGGAGTAGAGACCCAGTACTTC. Protein sequence: CASRRPGLAGVETQYF.

This rearrangement joins TRBV24-1 to TRBJ1-2; TRBD1 agrees at 8 bases. Germline lookup yields CDR1 KGHDR and CDR2 SFDVKD. Trimming at V came to 0 bases and at J to 7 bases, leaving 3 bases not matched to a gene. The length of the CDR3 is 14 residues. Here the CDR3 DNA reads TGTGCCACCAGTGATTTGCGACAGGGGTCTGGCTACACCTTC. As protein: CATSDLRQGSGYTF.

The chain joins TRBV21-1 to TRBJ1-1; the table names TRBD1, a call not compared with the DNA. TRBV21-1 constitutes a pseudogene. CDR3 length equals 17 residues. The DNA of the CDR3 is TGTGCCAGCAGCAAAATATGGAACAGGGGGCCGGGGACTGAAGCTTTCTTT. This gives the protein CASSKIWNRGPGTEAFF.

This clonotype was detected a few times. V usage is TRBV4-2 and J usage is TRBJ2-7; tentatively, D is TRBD1 (5 bases). CDR3 length equals 15 residues. V shed 1 base and J shed 2 bases, with 12 bases lying between them. Germline CDR1 and CDR2: LGHNA and YNFKEQ. The CDR3 region has the DNA TGTGCCAGCAGCCAAGCCTTAGGGGCAGCCTACGAGCAGTACTTC. Its protein is CASSQALGAAYEQYF.

This clonotype was picked up a small number of times. This chain joins TRBV12-3 or TRBV12-4 and TRBJ2-5; D ambiguous. The CDR3 is 14 residues long. Trimming took 4 bases from V and 5 from J, leaving 14 bases between them. The CDR3 is CASSCDNLGETQYF. The CDR3 region has the DNA TGTGCCAGCAGTTGCGACAACCTCGGGGAGACCCAGTACTTC.

The table lists this clonotype with a few counts. The rearrangement links TRBV7-2 to TRBJ2-7; D may be TRBD2 (5 bases). Per the germline V gene, CDR1 is SGHTA and CDR2 is FQGNSA. CDR3 size: 15 residues. V gave up 4 bases and J gave up 3 bases, with 16 bases separating them. This chain's CDR3 is CASSSIRESYYEQYF. The CDR3 DNA is TGTGCCAGCAGCTCTATAAGGGAGAGTTACTACGAGCAGTACTTC.

The chain links TRBV12-3 or TRBV12-4 to TRBJ2-3, with D possibly called TRBD1 or TRBD2 (5 bases each). Between the trimmed V and J ends, which lost 4 bases and 3 bases, there was a span of 17 bases. This CDR3 has 16 amino acids. CDR3 nucleotide sequence: TGTGCCAGCAGTTCGCCCGGGACGAGGATGACAGATACGCAGTATTTT. Its protein is CASSSPGTRMTDTQYF.